This T cell receptor (beta chain) was sequenced during a study of cytomegalovirus exposure and HLA in healthy donors. Study results and limitations: Overall, some 160 TCR beta chains were annotated as cytomegalovirus-associated. Sequencing likely generated an artifact that appeared as a cluster of highly shared sequence variants. When presence/absence was analysed, sequencing depth was taken to be roughly uniform across donors.

Details on this clone: Its antigen is not known.

Trimming cost V 7 bases and J 0 bases, with 18 bases left between them. Per the germline V gene, CDR1 is LNHDA and CDR2 is SQIVND (reference sequence). The CDR3 spans 17 residues. Donors were ostensibly healthy at sampling, although undocumented immune exposures were probable. This PCR relied on a set of 60 Vbeta primers and 13 Jbeta primers. The table came from immunoSEQ multiplex PCR; TCRdb's copy has only in-frame clones and leaves some out. Counted here are more than 150,000 clones, 78% occurring once; the ten biggest clones make up around 6.1%. Sequencing was carried out using PBMCs. The V call is TRBV19, the J call TRBJ2-2; TRBD1 might be the D (6 bases). This sequence originates from a woman aged 25 to 39 in good health and CMV-seropositive. The DNA of the CDR3 is TGTGCCAGTACCCCCCGGACCAGGGGCGCGAACACCGGGGAGCTGTTTTTT. It translates to CASTPRTRGANTGELFF.